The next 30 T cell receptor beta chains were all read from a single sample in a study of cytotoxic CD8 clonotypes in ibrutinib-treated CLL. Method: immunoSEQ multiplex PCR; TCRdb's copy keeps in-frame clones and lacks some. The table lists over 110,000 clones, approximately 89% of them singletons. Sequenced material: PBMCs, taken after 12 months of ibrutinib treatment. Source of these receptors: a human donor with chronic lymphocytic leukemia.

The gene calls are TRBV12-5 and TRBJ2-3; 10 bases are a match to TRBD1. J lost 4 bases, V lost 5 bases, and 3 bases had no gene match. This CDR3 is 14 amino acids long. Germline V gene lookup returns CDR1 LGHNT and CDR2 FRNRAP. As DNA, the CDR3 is TGTGCTAGTGGTCGACAGGGGGCATCAGATACGCAGTATTTT. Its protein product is CASGRQGASDTQYF. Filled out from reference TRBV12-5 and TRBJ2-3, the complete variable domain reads DARVTQTPRHKVTEMGQEVTMRCQPILGHNTVFWYRQTMMQGLELLAYFRNRAPLDDSGMPKDRFSAEMPDATLATLKIQPSEPRDSAVYFCASGRQGASDTQYFGPGTRLTVL.

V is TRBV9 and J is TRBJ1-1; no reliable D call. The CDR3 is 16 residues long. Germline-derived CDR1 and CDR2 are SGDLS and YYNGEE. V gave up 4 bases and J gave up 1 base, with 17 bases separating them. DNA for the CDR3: TGTGCCAGCAGCAAAAGAGACCTGCTCGGGAACACTGAAGCTTTCTTT. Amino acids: CASSKRDLLGNTEAFF.

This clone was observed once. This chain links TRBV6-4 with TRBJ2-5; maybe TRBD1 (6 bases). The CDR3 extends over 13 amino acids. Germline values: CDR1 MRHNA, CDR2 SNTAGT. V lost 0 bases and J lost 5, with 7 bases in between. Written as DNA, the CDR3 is TGTGCCAGCAGTGACTCGAGGGGGGAGACCCAGTACTTC. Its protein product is CASSDSRGETQYF.

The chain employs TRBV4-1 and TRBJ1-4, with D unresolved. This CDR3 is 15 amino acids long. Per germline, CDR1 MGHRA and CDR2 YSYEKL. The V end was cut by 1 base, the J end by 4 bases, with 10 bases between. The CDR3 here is CASSQGYSFNEKLFF. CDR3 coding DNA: TGCGCCAGCAGCCAAGGTTACAGCTTTAATGAAAAACTGTTTTTT.

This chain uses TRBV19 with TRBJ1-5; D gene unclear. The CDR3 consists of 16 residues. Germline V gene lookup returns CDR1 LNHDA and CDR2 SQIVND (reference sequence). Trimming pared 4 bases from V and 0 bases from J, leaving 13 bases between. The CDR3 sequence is CASSRRADHSNQPQHF. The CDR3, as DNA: TGTGCCAGTAGTAGAAGGGCCGATCATAGCAATCAGCCCCAGCATTTT.

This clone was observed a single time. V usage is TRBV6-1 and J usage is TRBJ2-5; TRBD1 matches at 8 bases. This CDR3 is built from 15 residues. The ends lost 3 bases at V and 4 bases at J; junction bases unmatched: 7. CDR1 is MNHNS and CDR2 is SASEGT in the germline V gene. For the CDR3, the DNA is TGTGCCAGCAGTGATAACCGGGACAGGATAGAGACCCAGTACTTC. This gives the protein CASSDNRDRIETQYF.

In DNA form, the CDR3 reads TGCGCCAGCAGCTTTTCGGTGCAGGGGTTACAGGAGCAGTTCTTC. The encoded protein is CASSFSVQGLQEQFF. This sequence joins TRBV5-1 and TRBJ2-1, with D perhaps TRBD1 (6 bases). The germline V gene has CDR1 SGHRS and CDR2 YFSETQ. The ends were cut back, 2 bases at V and 10 bases at J, with 19 bases in the middle. This CDR3 region has 15 residues.

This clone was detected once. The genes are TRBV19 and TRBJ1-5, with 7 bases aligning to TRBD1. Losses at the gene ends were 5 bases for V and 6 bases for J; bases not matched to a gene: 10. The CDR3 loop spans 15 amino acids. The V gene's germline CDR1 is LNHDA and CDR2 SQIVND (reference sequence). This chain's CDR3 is CASSSPDRAPQPQHF. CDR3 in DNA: TGTGCCAGTAGTTCCCCAGACAGGGCCCCTCAGCCCCAGCATTTT.

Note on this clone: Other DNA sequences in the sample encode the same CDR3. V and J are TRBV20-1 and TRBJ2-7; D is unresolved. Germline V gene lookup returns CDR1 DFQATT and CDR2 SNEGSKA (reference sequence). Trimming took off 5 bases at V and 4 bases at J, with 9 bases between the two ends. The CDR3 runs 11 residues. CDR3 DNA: TGCAGTGCTCCTACCGAGTACGAGCAGTACTTC. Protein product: CSAPTEYEQYF.

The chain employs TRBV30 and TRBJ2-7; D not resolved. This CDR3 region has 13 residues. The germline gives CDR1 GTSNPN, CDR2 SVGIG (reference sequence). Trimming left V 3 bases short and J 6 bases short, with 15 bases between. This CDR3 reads CAWRNPWSIEQYF. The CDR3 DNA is TGTGCCTGGAGGAACCCTTGGTCGATCGAGCAGTACTTC.

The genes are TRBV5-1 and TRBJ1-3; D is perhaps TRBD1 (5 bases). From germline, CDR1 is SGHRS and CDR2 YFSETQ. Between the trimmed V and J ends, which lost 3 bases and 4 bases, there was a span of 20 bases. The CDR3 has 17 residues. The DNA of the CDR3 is TGCGCCAGCAGCTCGCGAGAGCAATCAGGGAGCGGAAACACCATATATTTT. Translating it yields CASSSREQSGSGNTIYF.

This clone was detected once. The CDR3: CASSVVAGRTDTQYF. The CDR3 DNA reads as TGTGCCAGCAGCGTAGTAGCGGGACGCACAGATACGCAGTATTTT. The rearrangement joins TRBV9 to TRBJ2-3; 8 nucleotides align to TRBD2. The CDR3 extends over 15 amino acids. After removal of 0 bases from V and 1 base from J, the junction contained 1 base not matched to a gene. Germline V CDR1 and CDR2: SGDLS, YYNGEE.

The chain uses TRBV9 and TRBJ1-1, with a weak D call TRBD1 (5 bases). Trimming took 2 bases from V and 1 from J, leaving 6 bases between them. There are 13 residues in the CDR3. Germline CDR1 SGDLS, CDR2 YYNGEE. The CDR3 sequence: CASSVGANTEAFF. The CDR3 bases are TGTGCCAGCAGCGTCGGGGCGAACACTGAAGCTTTCTTT.

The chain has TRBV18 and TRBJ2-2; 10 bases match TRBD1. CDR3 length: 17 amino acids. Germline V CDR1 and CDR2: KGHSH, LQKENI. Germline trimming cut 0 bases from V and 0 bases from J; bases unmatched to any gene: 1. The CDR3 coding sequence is TGTGCCAGCTCACCACCGACAGGGGGCGCGAACACCGGGGAGCTGTTTTTT. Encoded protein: CASSPPTGGANTGELFF.

This CDR3 is CASSSRPPGRQETQYF. The CDR3 DNA is TGCGCCAGCAGCTCAAGGCCCCCGGGGCGACAAGAGACCCAGTACTTC. The chain joins TRBV5-1 to TRBJ2-5; D is perhaps TRBD1 or TRBD2 (5 bases each). This CDR3 region has 16 residues. Trimming removed 3 bases at V and 2 bases at J, with 17 bases between. The germline V gene has CDR1 SGHRS and CDR2 YFSETQ.

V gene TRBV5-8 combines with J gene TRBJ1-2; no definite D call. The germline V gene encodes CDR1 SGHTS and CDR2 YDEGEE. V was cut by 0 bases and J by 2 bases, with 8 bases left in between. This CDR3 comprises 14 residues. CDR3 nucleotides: TGTGCCAGCAGCTTGGGACGAAGAAACTATGGCTACACCTTC. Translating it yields CASSLGRRNYGYTF.

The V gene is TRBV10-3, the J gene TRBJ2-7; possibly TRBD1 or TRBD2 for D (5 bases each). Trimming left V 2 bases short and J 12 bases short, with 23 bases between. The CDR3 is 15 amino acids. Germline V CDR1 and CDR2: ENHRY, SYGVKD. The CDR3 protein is CAISERGVSLVEMYF. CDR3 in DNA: TGTGCCATCAGTGAGCGGGGCGTGAGTCTAGTAGAGATGTACTTC.

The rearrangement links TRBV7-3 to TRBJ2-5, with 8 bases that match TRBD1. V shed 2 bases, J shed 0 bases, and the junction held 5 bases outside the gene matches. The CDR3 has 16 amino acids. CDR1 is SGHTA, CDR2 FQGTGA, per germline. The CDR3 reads CASSLGDRGNQETQYF. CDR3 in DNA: TGTGCCAGCAGCTTAGGCGACAGGGGAAACCAAGAGACCCAGTACTTC.

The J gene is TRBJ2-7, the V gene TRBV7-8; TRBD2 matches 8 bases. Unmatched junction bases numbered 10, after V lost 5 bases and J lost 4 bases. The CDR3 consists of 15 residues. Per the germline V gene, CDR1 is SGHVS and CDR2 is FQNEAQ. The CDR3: CASSQDSGTQYEQYF. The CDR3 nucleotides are TGTGCCAGCAGCCAAGATAGCGGGACCCAATACGAGCAGTACTTC.

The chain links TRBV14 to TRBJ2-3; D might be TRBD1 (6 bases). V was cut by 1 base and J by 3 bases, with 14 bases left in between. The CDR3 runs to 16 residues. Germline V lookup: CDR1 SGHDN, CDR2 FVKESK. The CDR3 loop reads CASSQGGRGHTDTQYF. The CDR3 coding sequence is TGTGCCAGCAGCCAAGGGGGCAGGGGACATACAGATACGCAGTATTTT. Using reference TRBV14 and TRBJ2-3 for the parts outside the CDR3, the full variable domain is EAGVTQFPSHSVIEKGQTVTLRCDPISGHDNLYWYRRVMGKEIKFLLHFVKESKQDESGMPNNRFLAERTGGTYSTLKVQPAELEDSGVYFCASSQGGRGHTDTQYFGPGTRLTVL.

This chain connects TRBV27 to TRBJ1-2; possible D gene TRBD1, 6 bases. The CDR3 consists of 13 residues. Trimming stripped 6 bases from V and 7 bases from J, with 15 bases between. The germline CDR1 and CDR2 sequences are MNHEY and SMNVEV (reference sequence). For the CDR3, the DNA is TGTGCCAGCAGCACCACAGGGCGTACTGGCTACACCTTC. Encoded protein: CASSTTGRTGYTF.

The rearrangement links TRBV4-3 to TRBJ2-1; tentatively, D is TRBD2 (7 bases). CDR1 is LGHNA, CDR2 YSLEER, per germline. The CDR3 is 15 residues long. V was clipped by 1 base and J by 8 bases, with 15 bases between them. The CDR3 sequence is CASSQVLGGGDEQFF. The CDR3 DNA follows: TGCGCCAGCAGCCAAGTTCTGGGAGGGGGTGATGAGCAGTTCTTC.

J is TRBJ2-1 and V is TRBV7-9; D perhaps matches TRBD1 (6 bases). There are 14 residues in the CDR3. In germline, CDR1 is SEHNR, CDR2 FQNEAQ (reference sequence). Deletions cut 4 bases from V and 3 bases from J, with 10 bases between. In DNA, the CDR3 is TGTGCCAGCAGCTCCTCGACAGGCTACAATGAGCAGTTCTTC. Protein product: CASSSSTGYNEQFF.

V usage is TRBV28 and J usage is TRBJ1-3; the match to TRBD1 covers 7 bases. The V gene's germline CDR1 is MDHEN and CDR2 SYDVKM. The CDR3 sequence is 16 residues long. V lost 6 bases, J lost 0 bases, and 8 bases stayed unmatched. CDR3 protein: CASRPGQASSGNTIYF. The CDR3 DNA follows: TGTGCCAGCAGACCCGGACAGGCCAGCTCTGGAAACACCATATATTTT.

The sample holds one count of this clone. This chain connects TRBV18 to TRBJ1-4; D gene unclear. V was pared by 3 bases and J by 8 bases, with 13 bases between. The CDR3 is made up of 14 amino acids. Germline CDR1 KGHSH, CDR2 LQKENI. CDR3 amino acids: CASSPPESREKLFF. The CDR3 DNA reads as TGTGCCAGCTCACCGCCAGAGTCTCGCGAAAAACTGTTTTTT.

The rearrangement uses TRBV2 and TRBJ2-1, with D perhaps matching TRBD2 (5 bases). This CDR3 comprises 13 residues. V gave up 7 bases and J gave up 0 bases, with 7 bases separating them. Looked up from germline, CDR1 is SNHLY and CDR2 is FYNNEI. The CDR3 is CASMAGSYNEQFF. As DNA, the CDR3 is TGTGCCAGCATGGCGGGCTCCTACAATGAGCAGTTCTTC.

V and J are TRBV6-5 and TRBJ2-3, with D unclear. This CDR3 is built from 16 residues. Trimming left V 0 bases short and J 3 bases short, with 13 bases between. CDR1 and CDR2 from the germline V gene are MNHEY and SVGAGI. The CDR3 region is CASSYSIFPTTDTQYF. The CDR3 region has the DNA TGTGCCAGCAGTTACTCGATATTTCCCACAACAGATACGCAGTATTTT.

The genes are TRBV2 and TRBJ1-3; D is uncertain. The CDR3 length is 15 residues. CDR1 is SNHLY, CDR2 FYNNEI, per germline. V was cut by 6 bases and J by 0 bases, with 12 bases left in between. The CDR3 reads CASSETDTSGNTIYF. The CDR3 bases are TGTGCCAGCAGCGAAACAGATACCTCTGGAAACACCATATATTTT.

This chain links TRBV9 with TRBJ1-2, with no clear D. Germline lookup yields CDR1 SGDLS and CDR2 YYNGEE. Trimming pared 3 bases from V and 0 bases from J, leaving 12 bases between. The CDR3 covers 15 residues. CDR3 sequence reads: CASSETGKANYGYTF. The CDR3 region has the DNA TGTGCCAGCAGCGAAACTGGAAAAGCTAACTATGGCTACACCTTC.

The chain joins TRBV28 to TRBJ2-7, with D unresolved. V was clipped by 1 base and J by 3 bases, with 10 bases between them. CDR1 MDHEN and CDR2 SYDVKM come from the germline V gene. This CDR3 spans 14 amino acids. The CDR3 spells CASSLLGQLYEQYF. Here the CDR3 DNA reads TGTGCCAGCAGTTTATTAGGGCAGCTCTACGAGCAGTACTTC.